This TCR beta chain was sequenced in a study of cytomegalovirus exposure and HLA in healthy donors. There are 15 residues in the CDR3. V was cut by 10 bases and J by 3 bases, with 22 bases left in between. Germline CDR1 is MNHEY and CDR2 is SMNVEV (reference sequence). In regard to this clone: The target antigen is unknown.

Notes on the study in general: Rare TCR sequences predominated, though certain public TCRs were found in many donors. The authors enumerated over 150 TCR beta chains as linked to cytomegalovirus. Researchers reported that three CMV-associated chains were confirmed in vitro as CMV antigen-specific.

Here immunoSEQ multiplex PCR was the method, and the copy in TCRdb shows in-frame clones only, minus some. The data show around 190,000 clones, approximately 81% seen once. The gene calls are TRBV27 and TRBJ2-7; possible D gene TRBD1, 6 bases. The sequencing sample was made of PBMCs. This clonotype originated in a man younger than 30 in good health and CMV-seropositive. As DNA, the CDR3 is TGTGCCACCCGTCCGGGCAGGGGAAATATCTACGAGCAGTACTTC. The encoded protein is CATRPGRGNIYEQYF.